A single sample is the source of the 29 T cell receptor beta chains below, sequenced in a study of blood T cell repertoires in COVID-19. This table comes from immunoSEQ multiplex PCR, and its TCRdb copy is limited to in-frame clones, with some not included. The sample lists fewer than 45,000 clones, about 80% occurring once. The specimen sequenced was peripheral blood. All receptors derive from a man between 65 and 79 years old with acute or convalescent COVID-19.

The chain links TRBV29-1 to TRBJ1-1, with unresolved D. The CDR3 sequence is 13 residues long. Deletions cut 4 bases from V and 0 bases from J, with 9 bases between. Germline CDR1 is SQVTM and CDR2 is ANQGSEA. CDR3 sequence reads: CSVVKLMNTEAFF. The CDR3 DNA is TGCAGCGTTGTGAAACTCATGAACACTGAAGCTTTCTTT.

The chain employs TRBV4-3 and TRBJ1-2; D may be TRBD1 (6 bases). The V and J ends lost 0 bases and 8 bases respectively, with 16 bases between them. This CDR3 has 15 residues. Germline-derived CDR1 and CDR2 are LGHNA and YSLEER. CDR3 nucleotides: TGCGCCAGCAGCCAAGATGGTAAGGCAGGGGACGGCTACACCTTC. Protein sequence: CASSQDGKAGDGYTF.

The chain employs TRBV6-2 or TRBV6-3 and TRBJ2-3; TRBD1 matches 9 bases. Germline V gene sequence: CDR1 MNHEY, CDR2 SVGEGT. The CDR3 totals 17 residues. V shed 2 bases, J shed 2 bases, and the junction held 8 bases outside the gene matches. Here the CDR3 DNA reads TGTGCCAGCAGTTACACCCATCGACAGGGGGACACAGATACGCAGTATTTT. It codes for CASSYTHRQGDTDTQYF.

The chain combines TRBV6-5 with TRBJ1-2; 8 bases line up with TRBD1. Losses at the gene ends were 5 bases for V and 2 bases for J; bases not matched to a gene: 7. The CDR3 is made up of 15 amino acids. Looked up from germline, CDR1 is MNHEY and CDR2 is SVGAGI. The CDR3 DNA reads TGTGCCAGCAGTAAGATGGACAGGGCGAACTATGGCTACACCTTC. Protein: CASSKMDRANYGYTF.

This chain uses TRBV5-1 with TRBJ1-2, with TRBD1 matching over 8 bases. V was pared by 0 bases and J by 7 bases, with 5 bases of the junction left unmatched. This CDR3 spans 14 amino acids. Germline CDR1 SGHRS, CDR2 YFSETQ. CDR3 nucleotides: TGCGCCAGCAGCTTGGTTCAGGGGGCTCCTGGCTACACCTTC. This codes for CASSLVQGAPGYTF.

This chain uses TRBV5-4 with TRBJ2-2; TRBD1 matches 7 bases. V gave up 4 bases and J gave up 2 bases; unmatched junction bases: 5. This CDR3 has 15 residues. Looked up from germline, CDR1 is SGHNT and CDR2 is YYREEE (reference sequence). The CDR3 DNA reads TGTGCCAGCAGCAGGGGGACAGACAACACCGGGGAGCTGTTTTTT. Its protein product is CASSRGTDNTGELFF.

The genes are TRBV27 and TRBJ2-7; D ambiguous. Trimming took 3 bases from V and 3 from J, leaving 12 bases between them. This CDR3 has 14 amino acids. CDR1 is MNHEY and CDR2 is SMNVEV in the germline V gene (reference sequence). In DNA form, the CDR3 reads TGTGCCAGCAGTTTCGCGGCAGCTCGCTACGAGCAGTACTTC. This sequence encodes CASSFAAARYEQYF.

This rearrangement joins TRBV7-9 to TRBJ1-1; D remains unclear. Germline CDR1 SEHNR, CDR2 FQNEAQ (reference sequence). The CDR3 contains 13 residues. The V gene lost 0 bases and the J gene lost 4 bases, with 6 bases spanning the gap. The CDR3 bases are TGTGCCAGCAGCTTAGCGGCGGGCACTGAAGCTTTCTTT. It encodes CASSLAAGTEAFF.

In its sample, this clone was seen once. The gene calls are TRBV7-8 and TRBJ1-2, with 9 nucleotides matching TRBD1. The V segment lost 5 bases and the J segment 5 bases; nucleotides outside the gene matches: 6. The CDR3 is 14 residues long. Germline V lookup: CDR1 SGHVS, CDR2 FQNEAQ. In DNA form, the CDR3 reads TGTGCCAGCAGCCTTTCGACAGGGGGGTATGGCTACACCTTC. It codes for CASSLSTGGYGYTF.

The CDR3 DNA reads TGTGCCAGCAGCTTATCATTTTCAGATACGCAGTATTTT. This translates into CASSLSFSDTQYF. This rearrangement joins TRBV7-8 to TRBJ2-3; D is uncertain. The CDR3 has 13 amino acids. Germline CDR1 and CDR2: SGHVS and FQNEAQ. V lost 2 bases and J lost 4, with 7 bases in between.

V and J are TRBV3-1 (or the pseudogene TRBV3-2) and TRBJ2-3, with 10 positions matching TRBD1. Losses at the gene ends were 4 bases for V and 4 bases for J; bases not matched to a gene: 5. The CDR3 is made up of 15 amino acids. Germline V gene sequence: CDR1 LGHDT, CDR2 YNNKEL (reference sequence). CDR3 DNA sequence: TGTGCCAGCAGCCCGCCCGGGACAGGGGCAGATACGCAGTATTTT. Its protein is CASSPPGTGADTQYF.

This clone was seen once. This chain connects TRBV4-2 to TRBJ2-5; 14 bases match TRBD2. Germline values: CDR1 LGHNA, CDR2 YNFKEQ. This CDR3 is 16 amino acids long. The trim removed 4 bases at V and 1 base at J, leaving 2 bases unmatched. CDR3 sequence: CASSRTSGGLQETQYF. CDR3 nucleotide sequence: TGTGCCAGCAGCCGGACTAGCGGGGGGCTCCAAGAGACCCAGTACTTC.

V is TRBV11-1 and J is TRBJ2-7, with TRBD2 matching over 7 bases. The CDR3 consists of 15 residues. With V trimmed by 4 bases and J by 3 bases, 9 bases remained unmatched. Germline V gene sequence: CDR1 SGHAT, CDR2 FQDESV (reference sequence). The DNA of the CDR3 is TGTGCCAGCAGCTCGCCGTGGAGCGGGGTCTACGAGCAGTACTTC. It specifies CASSSPWSGVYEQYF.

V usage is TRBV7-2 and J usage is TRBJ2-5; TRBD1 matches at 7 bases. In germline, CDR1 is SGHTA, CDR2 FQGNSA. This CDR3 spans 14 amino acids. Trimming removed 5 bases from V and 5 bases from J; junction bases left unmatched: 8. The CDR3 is CASSLVGGAETQYF. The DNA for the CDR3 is TGTGCCAGCAGCCTCGTAGGGGGCGCGGAGACCCAGTACTTC.

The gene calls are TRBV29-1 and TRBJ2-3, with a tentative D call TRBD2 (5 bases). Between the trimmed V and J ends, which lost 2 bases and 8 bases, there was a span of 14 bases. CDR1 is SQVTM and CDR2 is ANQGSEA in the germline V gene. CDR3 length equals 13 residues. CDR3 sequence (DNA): TGCAGCGTTGAACCTTCGGTGGGGAGTACGCAGTATTTT. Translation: CSVEPSVGSTQYF.

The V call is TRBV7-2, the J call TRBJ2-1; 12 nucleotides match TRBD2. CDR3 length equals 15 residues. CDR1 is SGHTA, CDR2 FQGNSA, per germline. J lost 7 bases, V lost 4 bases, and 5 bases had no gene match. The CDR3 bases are TGTGCCAGCAGCTCCGGACTAGCGGGGTTAAATGAGCAGTTCTTC. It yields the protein CASSSGLAGLNEQFF.

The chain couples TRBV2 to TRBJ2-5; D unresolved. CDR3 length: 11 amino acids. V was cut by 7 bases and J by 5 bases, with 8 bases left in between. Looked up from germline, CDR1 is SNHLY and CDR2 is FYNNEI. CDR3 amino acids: CASNSFETQYF. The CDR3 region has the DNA TGTGCCAGCAACAGTTTCGAGACCCAGTACTTC.

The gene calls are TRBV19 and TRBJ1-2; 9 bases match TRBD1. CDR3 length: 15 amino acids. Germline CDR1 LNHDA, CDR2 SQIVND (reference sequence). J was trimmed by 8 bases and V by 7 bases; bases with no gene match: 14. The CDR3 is CASTPDRGRIQGYTF. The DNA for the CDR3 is TGTGCCAGTACCCCGGACAGGGGAAGGATTCAAGGCTACACCTTC.

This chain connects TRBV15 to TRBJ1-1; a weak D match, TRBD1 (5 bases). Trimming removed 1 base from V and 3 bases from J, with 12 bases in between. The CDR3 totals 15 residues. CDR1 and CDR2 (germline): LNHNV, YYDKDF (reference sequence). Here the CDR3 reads CATSRGLLGDTEAFF. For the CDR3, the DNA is TGTGCCACCAGCAGAGGCCTTTTAGGGGACACTGAAGCTTTCTTT.

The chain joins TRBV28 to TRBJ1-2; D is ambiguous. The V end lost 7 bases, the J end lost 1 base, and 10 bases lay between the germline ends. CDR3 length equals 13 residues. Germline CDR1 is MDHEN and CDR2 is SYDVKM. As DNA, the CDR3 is TGTGCCAGCACCACGGGAGGTAACTATGGCTACACCTTC. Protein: CASTTGGNYGYTF.

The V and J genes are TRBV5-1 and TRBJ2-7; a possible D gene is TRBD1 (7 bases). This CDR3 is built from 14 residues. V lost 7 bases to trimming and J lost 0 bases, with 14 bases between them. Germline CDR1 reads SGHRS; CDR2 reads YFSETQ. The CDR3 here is CASGPGDSSYEQYF. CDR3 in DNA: TGCGCCAGCGGCCCGGGGGACAGCTCCTACGAGCAGTACTTC.

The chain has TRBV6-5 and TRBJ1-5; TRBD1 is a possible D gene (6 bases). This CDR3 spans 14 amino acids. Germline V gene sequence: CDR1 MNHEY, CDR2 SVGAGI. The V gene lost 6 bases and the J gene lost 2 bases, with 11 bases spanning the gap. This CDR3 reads CASRGTSGNQPQHF. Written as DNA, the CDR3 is TGTGCCAGCAGGGGGACAAGCGGCAATCAGCCCCAGCATTTT.

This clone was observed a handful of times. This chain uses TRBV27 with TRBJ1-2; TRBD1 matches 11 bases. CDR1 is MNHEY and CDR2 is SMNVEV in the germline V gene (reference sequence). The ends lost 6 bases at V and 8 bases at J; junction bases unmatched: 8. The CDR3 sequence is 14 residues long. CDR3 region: CASRPGQGARGYTF. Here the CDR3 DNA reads TGTGCCAGCAGACCCGGACAGGGGGCTCGGGGCTACACCTTC.

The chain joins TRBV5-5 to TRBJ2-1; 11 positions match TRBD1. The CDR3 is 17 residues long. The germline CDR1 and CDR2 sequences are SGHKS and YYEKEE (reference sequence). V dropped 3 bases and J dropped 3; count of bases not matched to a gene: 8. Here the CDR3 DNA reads TGTGCCAGCAGCTCAGCCGGGACAGGGGGAAGCTACAATGAGCAGTTCTTC. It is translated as CASSSAGTGGSYNEQFF.

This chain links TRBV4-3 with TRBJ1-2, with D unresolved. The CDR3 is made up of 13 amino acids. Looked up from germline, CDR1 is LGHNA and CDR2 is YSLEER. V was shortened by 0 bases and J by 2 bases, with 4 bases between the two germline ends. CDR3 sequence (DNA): TGCGCCAGCAGCCAAGAACAGAACTATGGCTACACCTTC. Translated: CASSQEQNYGYTF.

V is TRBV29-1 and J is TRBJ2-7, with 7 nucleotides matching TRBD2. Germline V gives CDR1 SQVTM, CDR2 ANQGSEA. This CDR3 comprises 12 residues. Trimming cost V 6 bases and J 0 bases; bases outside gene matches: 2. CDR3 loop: CSVSGGSYEQYF. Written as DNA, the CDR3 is TGCAGCGTGTCGGGGGGCTCCTACGAGCAGTACTTC.

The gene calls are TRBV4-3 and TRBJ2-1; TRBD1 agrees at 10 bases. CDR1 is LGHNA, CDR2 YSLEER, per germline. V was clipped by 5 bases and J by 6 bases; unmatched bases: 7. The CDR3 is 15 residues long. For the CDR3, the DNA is TGCGCCAGCAGCGTTCCGGGACAGGGGTTCAATGAGCAGTTCTTC. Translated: CASSVPGQGFNEQFF.

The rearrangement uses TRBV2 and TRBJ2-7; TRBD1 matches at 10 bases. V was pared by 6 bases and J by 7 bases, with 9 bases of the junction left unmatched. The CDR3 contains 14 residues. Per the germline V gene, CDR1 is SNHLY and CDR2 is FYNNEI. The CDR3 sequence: CASRARTGGIEQYF. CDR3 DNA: TGTGCCAGCAGAGCCCGGACAGGGGGTATTGAGCAGTACTTC.

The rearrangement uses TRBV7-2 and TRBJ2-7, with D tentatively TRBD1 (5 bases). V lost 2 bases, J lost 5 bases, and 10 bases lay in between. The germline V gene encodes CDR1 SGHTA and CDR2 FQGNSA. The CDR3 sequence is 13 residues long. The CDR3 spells CASSLQGIHEQYF. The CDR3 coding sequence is TGTGCCAGCAGCTTACAGGGAATCCACGAGCAGTACTTC.